The 21 T cell receptor beta chains in this list originate from one sample, sequenced in a study of read filtering for tumor transcriptome and immune sequencing (dated by TCRdb to the early 2020s). Sequencer: Illumina HiSeq 4000. TCR libraries were constructed from about 400 ng RNA using the Immunoverse kit, and molecular barcoded adaptors covering alpha/delta and beta/gamma chains were employed. TCRdb trimmed public reads at Q25 via fastp, called clones via MiXCR and kept in-frame beta chains. Every distinct CDR3 protein forms one entry, paired with its most common genes and DNA. For this sample there are about 39,000 distinct CDR3 sequences; 13% to 15% appear just once. The ten largest account for 18% of the sample. Specimen: a population of CD138-negative cells sorted from bone marrow. The cell subset or site label for this specimen denotes: bone marrow mononuclear cells depleted of CD138+ plasma/myeloma cells by negative magnetic selection. These TCRs come from a donor at least 40 years old with multiple myeloma.

This clonotype was found a few times. The junction shows a germline mismatch at one end, possibly a read error. The chain is built from TRBV10-3 and TRBJ2-1, with 7 nucleotides matching TRBD2. CDR3 length equals 13 residues. The germline CDR1 and CDR2 sequences are ENHRY and SYGVKD. The CDR3 region has the DNA TGCGCCATCAGTGACACGGAGCGGGGCTTGCGGCTCTTC. Protein: CAISDTERGLRLF.

In the case of this clonotype: This may be a read error, as it is one base from a much larger clone. The V and J genes are TRBV11-2 and TRBJ2-5; the D is unclear. The CDR3 extends over 14 amino acids. Germline loops: CDR1 SGHAT, CDR2 FQNNGV. For the CDR3, the DNA is TGTGCCAGCAGCTTAGGGGATACTCGAGAGACCCGGTACTTC. It translates to CASSLGDTRETRYF.

This clonotype was seen at least ten times. V usage is TRBV10-3 and J usage is TRBJ1-1; a possible D gene is TRBD1 (5 bases). Germline-derived CDR1 and CDR2 are ENHRY and SYGVKD. Trimming removed 5 bases from V and 0 bases from J, with 10 bases in between. This CDR3 has 14 residues. CDR3 in DNA: TGTGCCATCAGTTCCGGGGCAATGAACACTGAAGCTTTCTTT. Protein sequence: CAISSGAMNTEAFF.

This clonotype was counted ten times or more. This chain connects TRBV18 to TRBJ2-7, with D uncertain. Germline lookup yields CDR1 KGHSH and CDR2 LQKENI. The V end was cut by 2 bases, the J end by 5 bases, with 13 bases between. This CDR3 is built from 14 residues. Written as DNA, the CDR3 is TGTGCCAGCTCACCAGGCCAGGTGATGGACGAGCAGTACTTC. Translating gives CASSPGQVMDEQYF.

This clonotype was seen ten or more times. This chain's CDR3 is CASGGGAPTDTQYF. CDR3 DNA: TGTGCCAGCGGCGGGGGCGCGCCCACAGATACGCAGTATTTT. This chain uses TRBV7-2 with TRBJ2-3, with D possibly matching TRBD2 (7 bases). Germline CDR1 and CDR2: SGHTA and FQGNSA. V was clipped by 8 bases and J by 2 bases, with 14 bases between them. The CDR3 is 14 residues long.

This clonotype appeared a few times. A read error may be the cause here, since a much bigger clone is one base away. The rearrangement uses TRBV29-1 and TRBJ2-5; 9 positions match TRBD1. The CDR3 runs 12 residues. The germline V gene has CDR1 SQVTM and CDR2 ANQGSEA. CDR3 sequence reads: CGVRTGEETQYF. CDR3 DNA: TGCGGCGTAAGGACAGGGGAAGAGACCCAGTACTTC. The complete variable domain, with remaining parts taken from reference TRBV29-1 and TRBJ2-5, reads SAVISQKPSRDICQRGTSLTIQCQVDSQVTMMFWYRQQPGQSLTLIATANQGSEATYESGFVIDKFPISRPNLTFSTLTVSNMSPEDSSIYLCGVRTGEETQYFGPGTRLLVL.

This clonotype has more than one count but fewer than ten. This may come from a read error, since a much larger clone is one base off. This sequence joins TRBV4-1 and TRBJ2-3; D is uncertain. The CDR3 contains 13 residues. Per the germline V gene, CDR1 is MGHRA and CDR2 is YSYEKL. CDR3 loop: CAGSQWGADTQYF. CDR3 in DNA: TGCGCCGGCAGCCAATGGGGTGCAGATACGCAGTATTTT.

The CDR3 reads CASSILAGGREQFF. CDR3 nucleotides: TGTGCCAGCAGCATACTAGCGGGGGGCCGTGAGCAGTTCTTC. V usage is TRBV7-2 and J usage is TRBJ2-1, with 12 bases identical to TRBD2. The V and J ends lost 5 bases and 9 bases, in that order; junction bases with no gene match: 5. CDR1 and CDR2 from the germline V gene are SGHTA and FQGNSA. The CDR3 loop spans 14 amino acids.

V usage is TRBV9 and J usage is TRBJ2-2, with TRBD2 identical over 9 bases. V was clipped by 3 bases and J by 5 bases; unmatched bases: 5. Germline CDR1 is SGDLS and CDR2 is YYNGEE. This CDR3 has 15 amino acids. The CDR3 region has the DNA TGTGCCAGCAGCGAGGGACTAGCTTTTACCGGGGAGCTGTTTTTT. It encodes CASSEGLAFTGELFF.

The CDR3 here is CASSLWGLAAGTDTQYF. The CDR3 DNA reads as TGTGCCAGCAGTTTATGGGGACTAGCGGCGGGCACAGATACGCAGTATTTT. The rearrangement uses TRBV28 and TRBJ2-3; TRBD2 matches at 11 bases. Germline V lookup: CDR1 MDHEN, CDR2 SYDVKM. The CDR3 is made up of 17 amino acids. V trimming: 0 bases; J trimming: 1 base; junction bases outside the gene matches: 3.

This clonotype was picked up many times. The chain uses TRBV6-6 and TRBJ1-1, with D tentatively TRBD1 (5 bases). This CDR3 contains 17 residues. Looked up from germline, CDR1 is MNHNY and CDR2 is SVGAGI (reference sequence). The V end was cut by 1 base, the J end by 0 bases, with 15 bases between. The CDR3 DNA follows: TGTGCCAGCAGTTACTTGGGACCGCATATCATGAACACTGAAGCTTTCTTT. As protein: CASSYLGPHIMNTEAFF.

This clonotype was observed many times. The gene calls are TRBV2 and TRBJ2-3; D is unresolved. The CDR3 loop spans 12 amino acids. V was clipped by 8 bases and J by 1 base, with 7 bases between them. Germline V CDR1 and CDR2: SNHLY, FYNNEI. The CDR3, as DNA: TGTGCCAGCTCTTGGGGCACAGATACGCAGTATTTT. Its protein is CASSWGTDTQYF.

This clonotype was counted many times. The chain employs TRBV2 and TRBJ2-7, with D tentatively TRBD1 (5 bases). The CDR3 consists of 13 residues. Germline lookup yields CDR1 SNHLY and CDR2 FYNNEI. V was shortened by 8 bases and J by 2 bases, with 13 bases between the two germline ends. The CDR3 region has the DNA TGTGCCAGCGGTTTGGGCAGGGCCTACGAGCAGTACTTC. Translated: CASGLGRAYEQYF.

This clonotype was counted ten times or more. The chain has TRBV7-9 and TRBJ2-1; the D gene is possibly TRBD2 (6 bases). The V end lost 5 bases, the J end lost 0 bases, and 14 bases lay between the germline ends. The V gene's germline CDR1 is SEHNR and CDR2 FQNEAQ (reference sequence). The CDR3 is 16 residues long. The CDR3 region has the DNA TGTGCCAGCAGCCCTCTTCGGGGGAGCTCCTACAATGAGCAGTTCTTC. This gives the protein CASSPLRGSSYNEQFF.

This clonotype has just a few counts. The chain recombines TRBV19 with TRBJ2-2, with 7 bases lining up with TRBD1. J lost 7 bases, V lost 2 bases, and 4 bases had no gene match. The CDR3 sequence is 14 residues long. Per the germline V gene, CDR1 is LNHDA and CDR2 is SQIVND (reference sequence). Here the CDR3 reads CASSILQGNGELFF. CDR3 nucleotide sequence: TGTGCCAGTAGTATACTACAGGGGAACGGGGAGCTGTTTTTT.

The table lists this clonotype with many counts. This chain uses TRBV11-2 with TRBJ1-1, with D perhaps matching TRBD1 (5 bases). Germline V CDR1 and CDR2: SGHAT, FQNNGV. The CDR3 loop spans 13 amino acids. Trimming left V 1 base short and J 5 bases short, with 8 bases between. CDR3 coding DNA: TGTGCCAGCAGCTTAGGGAGGGGAACTGAAGCTTTCTTT. It specifies CASSLGRGTEAFF.

This clonotype occurred many times. The V call is TRBV29-1, the J call TRBJ2-1; no firm D call. The CDR3 length is 12 residues. CDR1 SQVTM and CDR2 ANQGSEA come from the germline V gene. Trimming removed 3 bases at V and 4 bases at J, with 7 bases between. The CDR3 is CSVEGFYNEQFF. CDR3 nucleotide sequence: TGCAGCGTTGAGGGTTTTTACAATGAGCAGTTCTTC.

This clonotype was seen many times. The chain is built from TRBV19 and TRBJ1-1; D is ambiguous. CDR3 size: 14 residues. CDR1 LNHDA and CDR2 SQIVND come from the germline V gene (reference sequence). V was clipped by 6 bases and J by 0 bases, with 11 bases between them. In DNA form, the CDR3 reads TGTGCCAGTAGGTTTCACAGCATGAACACTGAAGCTTTCTTT. It encodes CASRFHSMNTEAFF.

The chain is built from TRBV5-1 and TRBJ2-1; possible D gene TRBD2, 6 bases. Germline assignment: CDR1 SGHRS and CDR2 YFSETQ. V lost 4 bases and J 9 bases, leaving 26 bases between the germline ends. The CDR3 extends over 17 amino acids. The CDR3 spells CASSPRAGILFRGEQFF. The CDR3 DNA is TGCGCCAGCAGCCCGAGGGCGGGGATCCTTTTTAGGGGTGAGCAGTTCTTC.

This clonotype occurred many times. V gene TRBV27 combines with J gene TRBJ2-4; 8 bases map to TRBD1. Germline-derived CDR1 and CDR2 are MNHEY and SMNVEV (reference sequence). The CDR3 is made up of 15 amino acids. Trimming at V came to 4 bases and at J to 2 bases, leaving 4 bases not matched to a gene. The CDR3 protein is CASSWQGASKNIQYF. The CDR3, as DNA: TGTGCCAGCAGTTGGCAGGGGGCCTCCAAAAACATTCAGTACTTC.

This clonotype was observed at least ten times. The chain combines TRBV27 with TRBJ1-5; D might be TRBD1 (5 bases). Germline V gene sequence: CDR1 MNHEY, CDR2 SMNVEV (reference sequence). Trimming pared 2 bases from V and 8 bases from J, leaving 22 bases between. The CDR3 has 17 amino acids. Written as DNA, the CDR3 is TGTGCCAGCAGTTTACGGGGGGGGATGGGATCGGGGAAGCCCCAGCATTTT. It codes for CASSLRGGMGSGKPQHF.